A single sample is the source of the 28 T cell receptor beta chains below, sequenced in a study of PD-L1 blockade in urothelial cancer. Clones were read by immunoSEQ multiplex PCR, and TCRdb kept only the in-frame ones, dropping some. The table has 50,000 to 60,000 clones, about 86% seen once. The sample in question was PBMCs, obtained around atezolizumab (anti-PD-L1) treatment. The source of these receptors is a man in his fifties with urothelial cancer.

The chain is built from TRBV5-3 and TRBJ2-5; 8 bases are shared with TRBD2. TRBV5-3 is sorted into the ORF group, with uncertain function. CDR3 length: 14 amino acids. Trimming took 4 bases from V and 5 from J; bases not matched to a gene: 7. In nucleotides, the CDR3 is TGTGCCAGAAGCAGAAGCGGGAGTCCGGAGACCCAGTACTTC. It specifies CARSRSGSPETQYF.

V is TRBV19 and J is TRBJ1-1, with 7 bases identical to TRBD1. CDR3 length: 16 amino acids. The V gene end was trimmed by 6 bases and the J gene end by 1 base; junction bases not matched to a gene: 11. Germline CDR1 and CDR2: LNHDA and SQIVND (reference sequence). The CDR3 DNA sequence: TGTGCCAGTAGATTCGGGACAGTAAAGGGGAACACTGAAGCTTTCTTT. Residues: CASRFGTVKGNTEAFF.

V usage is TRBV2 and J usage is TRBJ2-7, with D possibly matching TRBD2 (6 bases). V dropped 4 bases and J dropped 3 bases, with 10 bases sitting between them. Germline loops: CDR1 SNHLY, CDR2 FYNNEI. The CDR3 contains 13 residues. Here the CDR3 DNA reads TGTGCCAGCAGTGTGGAGGGGAACTACGAGCAGTACTTC. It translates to CASSVEGNYEQYF.

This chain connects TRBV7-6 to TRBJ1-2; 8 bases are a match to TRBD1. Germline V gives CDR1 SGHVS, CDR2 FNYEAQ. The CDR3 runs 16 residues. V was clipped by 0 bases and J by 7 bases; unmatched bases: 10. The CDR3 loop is CASSLAPGQGVGGYTF. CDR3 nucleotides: TGTGCCAGCAGCTTAGCGCCCGGACAGGGAGTGGGTGGCTACACCTTC. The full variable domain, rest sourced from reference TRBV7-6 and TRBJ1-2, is GAGVSQSPRYKVTKRGQDVALRCDPISGHVSLYWYRQALGQGPEFLTYFNYEAQQDKSGLPNDRFSAERPEGSISTLTIQRTEQRDSAMYRCASSLAPGQGVGGYTFGSGTRLTVV.

The CDR3 DNA reads TGTGCCAGCAGTGGGCTGCCTGGTGAAGCTTTCTTT. Translation gives CASSGLPGEAFF. This chain links TRBV2 with TRBJ1-1; D is unclear. This CDR3 has 12 residues. V was shortened by 4 bases and J by 7 bases, with 10 bases between the two germline ends. Germline V lookup: CDR1 SNHLY, CDR2 FYNNEI.

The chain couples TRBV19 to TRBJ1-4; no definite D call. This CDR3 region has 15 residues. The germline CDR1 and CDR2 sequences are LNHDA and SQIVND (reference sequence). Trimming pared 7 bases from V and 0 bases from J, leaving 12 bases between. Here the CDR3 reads CASIPGHATNEKLFF. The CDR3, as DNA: TGTGCCAGTATCCCAGGCCATGCAACTAATGAAAAACTGTTTTTT.

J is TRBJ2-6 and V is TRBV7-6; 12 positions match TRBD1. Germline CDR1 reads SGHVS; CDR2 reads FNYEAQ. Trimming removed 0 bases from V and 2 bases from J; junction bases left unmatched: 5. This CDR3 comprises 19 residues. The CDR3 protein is CASSLARDRGQAGANVLTF. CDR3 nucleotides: TGTGCCAGCAGCTTAGCCCGGGACAGGGGGCAAGCTGGGGCCAACGTCCTGACTTTC.

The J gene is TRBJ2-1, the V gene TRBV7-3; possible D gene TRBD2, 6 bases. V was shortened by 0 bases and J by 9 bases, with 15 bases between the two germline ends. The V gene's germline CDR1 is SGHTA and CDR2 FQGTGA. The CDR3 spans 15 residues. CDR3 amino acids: CASSLTASEVPEQFF. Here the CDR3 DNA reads TGTGCCAGCAGCTTAACTGCTAGCGAGGTCCCTGAGCAGTTCTTC.

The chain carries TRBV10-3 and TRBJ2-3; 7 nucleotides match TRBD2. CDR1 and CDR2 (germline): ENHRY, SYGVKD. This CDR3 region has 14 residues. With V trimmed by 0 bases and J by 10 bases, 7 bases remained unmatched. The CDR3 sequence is CAISESGGNLSQYF. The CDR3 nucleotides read TGTGCCATCAGTGAGTCGGGAGGGAACTTGTCGCAGTATTTT.

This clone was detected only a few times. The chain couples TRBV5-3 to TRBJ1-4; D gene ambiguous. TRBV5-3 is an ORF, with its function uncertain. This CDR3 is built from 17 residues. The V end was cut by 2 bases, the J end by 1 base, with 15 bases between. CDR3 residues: CARSFSFRTRTNEKLFF. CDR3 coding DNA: TGTGCCAGAAGCTTCTCGTTTCGGACTAGAACTAATGAAAAACTGTTTTTT.

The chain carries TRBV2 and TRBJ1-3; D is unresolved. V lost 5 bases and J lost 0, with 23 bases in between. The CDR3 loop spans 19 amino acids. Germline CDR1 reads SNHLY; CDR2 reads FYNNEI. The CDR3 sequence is CASSYHPSLAENSGNTIYF. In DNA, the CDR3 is TGTGCCAGCAGTTACCATCCATCCTTGGCGGAGAACTCTGGAAACACCATATATTTT.

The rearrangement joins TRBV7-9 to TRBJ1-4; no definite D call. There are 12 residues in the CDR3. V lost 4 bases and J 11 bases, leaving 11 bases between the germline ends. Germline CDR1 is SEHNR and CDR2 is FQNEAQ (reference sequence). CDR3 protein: CASSSINEKLFF. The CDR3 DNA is TGTGCCAGCAGCTCCATAAACGAGAAACTGTTTTTT.

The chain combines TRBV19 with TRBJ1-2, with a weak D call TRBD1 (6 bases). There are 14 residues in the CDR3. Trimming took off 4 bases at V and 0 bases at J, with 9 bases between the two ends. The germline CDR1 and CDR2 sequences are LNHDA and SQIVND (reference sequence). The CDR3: CASSTRTANYGYTF. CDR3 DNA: TGTGCCAGTAGTACCCGGACAGCTAACTATGGCTACACCTTC.

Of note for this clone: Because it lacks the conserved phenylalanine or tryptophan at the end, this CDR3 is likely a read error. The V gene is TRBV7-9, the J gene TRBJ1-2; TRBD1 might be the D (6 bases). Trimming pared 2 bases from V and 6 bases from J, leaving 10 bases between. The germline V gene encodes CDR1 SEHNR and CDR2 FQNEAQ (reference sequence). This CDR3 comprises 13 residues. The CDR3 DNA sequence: TGTGCCAGCAGCTTAAGGGGGAGTGATGGCTACACCCTC. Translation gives CASSLRGSDGYTL.

This chain's CDR3 is CASSNLAGGFHEQFF. In nucleotides, the CDR3 is TGTGCCAGCAGCAACCTAGCGGGAGGATTCCATGAGCAGTTCTTC. The rearrangement joins TRBV21-1 to TRBJ2-1; the DNA was not compared with TRBD2, the D call given in the table. TRBV21-1 is labeled a pseudogene. CDR3 length equals 15 residues.

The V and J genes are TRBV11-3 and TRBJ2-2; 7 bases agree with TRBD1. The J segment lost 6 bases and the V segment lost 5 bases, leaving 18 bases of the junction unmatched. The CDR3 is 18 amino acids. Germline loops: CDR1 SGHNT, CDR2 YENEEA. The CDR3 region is CASSPAGLGDRSAGELFF. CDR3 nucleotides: TGTGCCAGCAGCCCGGCAGGCCTCGGGGACAGAAGTGCCGGGGAGCTGTTTTTT. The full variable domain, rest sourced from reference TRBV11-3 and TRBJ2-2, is EAGVVQSPRYKIIEKKQPVAFWCNPISGHNTLYWYLQNLGQGPELLIRYENEEAVDDSQLPKDRFSAERLKGVDSTLKIQPAELGDSAVYLCASSPAGLGDRSAGELFFGEGSRLTVL.

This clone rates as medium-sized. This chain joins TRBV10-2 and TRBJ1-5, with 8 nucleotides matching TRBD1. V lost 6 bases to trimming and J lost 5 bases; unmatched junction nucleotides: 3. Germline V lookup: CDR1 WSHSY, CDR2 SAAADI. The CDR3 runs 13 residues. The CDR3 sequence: CASRDRVHQPQHF. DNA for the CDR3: TGCGCCAGCAGGGACAGGGTGCATCAGCCCCAGCATTTT.

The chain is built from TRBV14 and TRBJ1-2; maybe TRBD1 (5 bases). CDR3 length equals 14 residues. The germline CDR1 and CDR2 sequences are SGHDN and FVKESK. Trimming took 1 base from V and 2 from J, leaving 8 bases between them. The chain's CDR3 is CASSQGYRNYGYTF. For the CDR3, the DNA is TGTGCCAGCAGCCAAGGATACAGGAACTATGGCTACACCTTC. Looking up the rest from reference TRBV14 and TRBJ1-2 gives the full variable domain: EAGVTQFPSHSVIEKGQTVTLRCDPISGHDNLYWYRRVMGKEIKFLLHFVKESKQDESGMPNNRFLAERTGGTYSTLKVQPAELEDSGVYFCASSQGYRNYGYTFGSGTRLTVV.

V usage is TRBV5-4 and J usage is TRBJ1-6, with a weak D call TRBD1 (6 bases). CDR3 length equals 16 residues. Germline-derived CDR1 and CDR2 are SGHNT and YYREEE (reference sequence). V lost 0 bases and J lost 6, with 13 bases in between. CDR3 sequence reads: CASSLEGTTLNSPLHF. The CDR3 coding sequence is TGTGCCAGCAGCTTGGAAGGGACAACCCTTAATTCACCCCTCCACTTT.

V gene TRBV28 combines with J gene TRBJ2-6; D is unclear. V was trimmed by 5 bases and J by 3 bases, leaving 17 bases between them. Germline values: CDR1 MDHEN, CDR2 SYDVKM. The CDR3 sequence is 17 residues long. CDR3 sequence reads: CASSARSFRFGANVLTF. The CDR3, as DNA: TGTGCCAGCAGTGCGCGGAGCTTTAGGTTTGGGGCCAACGTCCTGACTTTC.

This chain's CDR3 is CASSPRGGEQYF. The CDR3 coding sequence is TGTGCCAGCAGCCCCCGAGGGGGCGAGCAGTACTTC. This chain links TRBV7-2 with TRBJ2-7; TRBD1 is a possible D gene (6 bases). The V gene's germline CDR1 is SGHTA and CDR2 FQGNSA. This CDR3 has 12 amino acids. The germline V and J ends were trimmed by 5 bases and 6 bases, with 11 bases remaining between them.

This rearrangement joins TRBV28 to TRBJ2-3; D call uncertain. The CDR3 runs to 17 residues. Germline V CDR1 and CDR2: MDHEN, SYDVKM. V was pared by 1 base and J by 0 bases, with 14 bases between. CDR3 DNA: TGTGCCAGCAGTTTATCGTTTCTGTTCTTTAGCACAGATACGCAGTATTTT. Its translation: CASSLSFLFFSTDTQYF.

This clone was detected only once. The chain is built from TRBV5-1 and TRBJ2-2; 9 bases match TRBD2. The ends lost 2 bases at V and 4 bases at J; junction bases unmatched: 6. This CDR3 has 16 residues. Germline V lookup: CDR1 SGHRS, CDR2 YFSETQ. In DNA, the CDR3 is TGCGCCAGCAGCTTTAGCGGGAGAGGGGTCACCGGGGAGCTGTTTTTT. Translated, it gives CASSFSGRGVTGELFF.

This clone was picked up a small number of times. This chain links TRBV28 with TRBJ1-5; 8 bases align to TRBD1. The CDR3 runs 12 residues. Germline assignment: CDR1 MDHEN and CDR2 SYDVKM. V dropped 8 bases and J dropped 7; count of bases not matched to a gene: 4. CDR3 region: CASSGGPQPQHF. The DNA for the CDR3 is TGTGCCAGCTCAGGGGGCCCACAGCCCCAGCATTTT.

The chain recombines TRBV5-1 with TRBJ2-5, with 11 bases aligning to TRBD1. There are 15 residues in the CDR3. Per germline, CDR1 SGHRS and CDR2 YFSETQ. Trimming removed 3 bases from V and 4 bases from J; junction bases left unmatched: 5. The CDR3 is CASSSRTGGGETQYF. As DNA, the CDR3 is TGCGCCAGCAGCTCCCGGACAGGGGGCGGAGAGACCCAGTACTTC. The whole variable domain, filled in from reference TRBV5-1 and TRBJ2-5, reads KAGVTQTPRYLIKTRGQQVTLSCSPISGHRSVSWYQQTPGQGLQFLFEYFSETQRNKGNFPGRFSGRQFSNSRSEMNVSTLELGDSALYLCASSSRTGGGETQYFGPGTRLLVL.

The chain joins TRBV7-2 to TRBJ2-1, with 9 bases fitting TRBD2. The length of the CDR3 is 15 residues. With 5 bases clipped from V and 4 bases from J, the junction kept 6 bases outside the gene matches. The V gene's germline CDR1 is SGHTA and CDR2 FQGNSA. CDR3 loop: CASSASGIGYNEQFF. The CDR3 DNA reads TGTGCCAGCAGCGCTAGCGGGATTGGATACAATGAGCAGTTCTTC.

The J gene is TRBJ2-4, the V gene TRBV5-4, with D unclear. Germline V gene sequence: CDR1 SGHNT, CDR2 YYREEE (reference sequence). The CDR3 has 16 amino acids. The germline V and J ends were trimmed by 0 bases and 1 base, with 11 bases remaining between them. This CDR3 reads CASSLAPTLAKNIQYF. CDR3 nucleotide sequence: TGTGCCAGCAGCTTGGCTCCGACACTCGCCAAAAACATTCAGTACTTC.

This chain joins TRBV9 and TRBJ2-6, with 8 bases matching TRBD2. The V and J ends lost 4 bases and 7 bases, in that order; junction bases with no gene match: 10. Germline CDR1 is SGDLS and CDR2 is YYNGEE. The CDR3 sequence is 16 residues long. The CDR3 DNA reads TGTGCCAGCAGCTTCCTGGCGGGAGGAGGCGCCAACGTCCTGACTTTC. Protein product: CASSFLAGGGANVLTF.